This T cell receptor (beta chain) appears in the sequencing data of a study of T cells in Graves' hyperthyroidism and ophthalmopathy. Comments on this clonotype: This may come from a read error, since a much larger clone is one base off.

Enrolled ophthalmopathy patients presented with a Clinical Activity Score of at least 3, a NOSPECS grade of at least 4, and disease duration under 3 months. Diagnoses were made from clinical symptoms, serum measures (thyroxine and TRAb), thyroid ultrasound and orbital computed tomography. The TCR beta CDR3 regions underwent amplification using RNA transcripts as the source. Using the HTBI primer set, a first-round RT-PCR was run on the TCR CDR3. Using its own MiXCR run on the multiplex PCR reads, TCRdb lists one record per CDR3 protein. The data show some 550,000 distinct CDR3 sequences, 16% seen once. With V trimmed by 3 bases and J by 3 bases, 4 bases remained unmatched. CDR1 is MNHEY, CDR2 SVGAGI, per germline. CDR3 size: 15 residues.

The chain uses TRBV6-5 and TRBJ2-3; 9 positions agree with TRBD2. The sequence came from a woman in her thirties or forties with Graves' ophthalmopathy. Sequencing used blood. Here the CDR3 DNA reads TGTGCCAGCAGTTATGGCGGGAGGGCGACAGATACGCAGTATTTT. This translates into CASSYGGRATDTQYF.